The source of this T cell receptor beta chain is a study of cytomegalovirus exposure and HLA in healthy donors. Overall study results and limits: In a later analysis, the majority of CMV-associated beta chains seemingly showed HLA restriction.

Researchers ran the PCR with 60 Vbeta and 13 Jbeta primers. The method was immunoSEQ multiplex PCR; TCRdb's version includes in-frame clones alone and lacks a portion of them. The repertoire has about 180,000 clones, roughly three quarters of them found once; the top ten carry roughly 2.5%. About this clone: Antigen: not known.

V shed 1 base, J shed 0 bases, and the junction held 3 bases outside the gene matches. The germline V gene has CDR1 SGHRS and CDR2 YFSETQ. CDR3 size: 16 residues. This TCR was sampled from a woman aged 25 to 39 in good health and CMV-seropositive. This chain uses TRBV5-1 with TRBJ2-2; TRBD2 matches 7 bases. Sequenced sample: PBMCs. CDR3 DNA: TGCGCCAGCAGCTTGCCCGGGACTACGAACACCGGGGAGCTGTTTTTT. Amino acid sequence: CASSLPGTTNTGELFF. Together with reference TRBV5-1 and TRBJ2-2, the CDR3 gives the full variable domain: KAGVTQTPRYLIKTRGQQVTLSCSPISGHRSVSWYQQTPGQGLQFLFEYFSETQRNKGNFPGRFSGRQFSNSRSEMNVSTLELGDSALYLCASSLPGTTNTGELFFGEGSRLTVL.